This TCR beta chain came from a study of cytomegalovirus exposure and HLA in healthy donors. The study, taken as a whole, reports: Later work found that TCR association rates differed between HLA loci; DRB1 had the most and HLA-C the fewest.

The PCR employed 60 Vbeta primers together with 13 Jbeta primers. How the authors handled the data: The count from a later analysis was 79 million or so unique TCR beta chains, approximately 9.9 million of them shared. Assay: immunoSEQ multiplex PCR; the TCRdb copy retains only in-frame clones and omits some. V and J calls and clone size come straight from that table; D and trimming were deduced from the DNA. The data contain 100,000 to 150,000 clones, around 85% of them singletons. The CDR3 extends over 14 amino acids. Germline V lookup: CDR1 SGHRS, CDR2 YFSETQ. With 2 bases removed from V and 4 bases from J, the gap between germline ends came to 10 bases. Comment on this clone: Its matching antigen is unknown.

J is TRBJ1-3 and V is TRBV5-1, with no clear D. Sample: PBMCs. The origin of this receptor is a boy aged 5-17 years in good health and CMV-seronegative. The DNA for the CDR3 is TGCGCCAGCAGCTTATACTATGGCGGAAACACCATATATTTT. Protein product: CASSLYYGGNTIYF. The full variable domain, completed using reference TRBV5-1 and TRBJ1-3, is KAGVTQTPRYLIKTRGQQVTLSCSPISGHRSVSWYQQTPGQGLQFLFEYFSETQRNKGNFPGRFSGRQFSNSRSEMNVSTLELGDSALYLCASSLYYGGNTIYFGEGSWLTVV.